This T cell receptor (beta chain) was found in a study of lymphopenia after photon versus proton radiotherapy. Regarding the study as a whole: Post-nadir diversity loss with photons came from oligoclonal expansion, particularly CD8+ Temra cells. Under photons, naive T cells and diversity fell while effector/memory populations rose. In patients who died, overall survival fell as post-nadir TCR diversity dropped more. Survival link was tested only in deceased patients; proton benefit remains a possibility.

Germline V gene data show CDR1 as MNHNY and CDR2 as SVGAGI (reference sequence). V lost 5 bases and J 4 bases, leaving 15 bases between the germline ends. The CDR3 has 15 residues. As concerns this clone: What it binds is unknown.

Measured with immunoSEQ multiplex PCR; TCRdb has only the in-frame clones, and not every one. Here the sample spans some 33,000 clones, 90% being singletons. V gene TRBV6-6 combines with J gene TRBJ2-1, with a tentative D call TRBD1 (7 bases). This specimen was peripheral blood, taken from a patient treated with photon-based radiotherapy. The sequence came from a woman between 50 and 59 years old with pancreatic cancer. The DNA of the CDR3 is TGTGCCAGCAGTAAAGACGCAGGGGGGTACAATGAGCAGTTCTTC. This codes for CASSKDAGGYNEQFF.